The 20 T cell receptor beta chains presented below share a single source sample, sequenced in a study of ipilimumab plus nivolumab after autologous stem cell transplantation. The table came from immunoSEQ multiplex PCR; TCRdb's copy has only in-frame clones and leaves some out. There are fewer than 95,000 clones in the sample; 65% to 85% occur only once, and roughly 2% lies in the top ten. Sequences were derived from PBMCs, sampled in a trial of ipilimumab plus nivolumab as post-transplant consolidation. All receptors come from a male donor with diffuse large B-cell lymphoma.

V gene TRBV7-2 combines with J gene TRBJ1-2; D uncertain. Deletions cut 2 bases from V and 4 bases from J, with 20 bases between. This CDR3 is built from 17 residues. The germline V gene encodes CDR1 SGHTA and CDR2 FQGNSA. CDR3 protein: CASSLQALPLNLYGYTF. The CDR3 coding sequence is TGTGCCAGCAGCTTACAGGCGCTCCCCCTTAACCTCTATGGCTACACCTTC.

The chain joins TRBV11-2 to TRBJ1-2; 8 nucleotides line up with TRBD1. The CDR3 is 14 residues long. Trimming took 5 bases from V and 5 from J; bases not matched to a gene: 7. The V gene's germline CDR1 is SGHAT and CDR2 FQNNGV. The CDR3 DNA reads TGTGCCAGCAGCCCTCACGGGACAGGTTATGGCTACACCTTC. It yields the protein CASSPHGTGYGYTF. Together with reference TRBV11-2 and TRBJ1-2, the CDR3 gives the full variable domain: EAGVAQSPRYKIIEKRQSVAFWCNPISGHATLYWYQQILGQGPKLLIQFQNNGVVDDSQLPKDRFSAERLKGVDSTLKIQPAKLEDSAVYLCASSPHGTGYGYTFGSGTRLTVV.

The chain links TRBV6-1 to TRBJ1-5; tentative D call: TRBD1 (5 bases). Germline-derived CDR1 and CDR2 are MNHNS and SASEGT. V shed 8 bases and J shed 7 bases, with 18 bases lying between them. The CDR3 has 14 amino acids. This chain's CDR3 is CASREYTGGQPQHF. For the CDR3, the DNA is TGTGCCAGCCGGGAGTATACAGGCGGGCAGCCCCAGCATTTT.

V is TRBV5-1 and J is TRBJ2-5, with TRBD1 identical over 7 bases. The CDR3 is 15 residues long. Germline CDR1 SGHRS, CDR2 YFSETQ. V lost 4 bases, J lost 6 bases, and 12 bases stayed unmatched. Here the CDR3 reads CASSPGDSWRQTQYF. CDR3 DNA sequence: TGCGCCAGCAGCCCAGGGGACAGTTGGCGGCAGACCCAGTACTTC.

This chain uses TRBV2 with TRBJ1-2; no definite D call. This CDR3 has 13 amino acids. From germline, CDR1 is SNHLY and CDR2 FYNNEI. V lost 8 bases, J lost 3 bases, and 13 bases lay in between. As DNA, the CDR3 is TGTGCCAGCGGGCAGGAAGGTCACTATGGCTACACCTTC. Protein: CASGQEGHYGYTF.

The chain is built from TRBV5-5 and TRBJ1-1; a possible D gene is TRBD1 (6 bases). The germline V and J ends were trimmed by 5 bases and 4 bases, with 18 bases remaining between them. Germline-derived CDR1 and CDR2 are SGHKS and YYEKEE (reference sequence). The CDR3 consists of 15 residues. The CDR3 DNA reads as TGTGCCAGCAGACCCGTTGCAGGGGTCACCACTGAAGCTTTCTTT. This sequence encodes CASRPVAGVTTEAFF.

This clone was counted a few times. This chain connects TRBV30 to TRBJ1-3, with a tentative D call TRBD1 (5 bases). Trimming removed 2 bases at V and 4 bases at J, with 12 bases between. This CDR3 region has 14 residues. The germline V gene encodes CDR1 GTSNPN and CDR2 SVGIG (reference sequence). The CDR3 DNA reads TGTGCCTGGAGTTCCGGGGGTTTCGGAAACACCATATATTTT. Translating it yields CAWSSGGFGNTIYF. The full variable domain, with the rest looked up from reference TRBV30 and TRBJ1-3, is SQTIHQWPATLVQPVGSPLSLECTVEGTSNPNLYWYRQAAGRGLQLLFYSVGIGQISSEVPQNLSASRPQDRQFILSSKKLLLSDSGFYLCAWSSGGFGNTIYFGEGSWLTVV.

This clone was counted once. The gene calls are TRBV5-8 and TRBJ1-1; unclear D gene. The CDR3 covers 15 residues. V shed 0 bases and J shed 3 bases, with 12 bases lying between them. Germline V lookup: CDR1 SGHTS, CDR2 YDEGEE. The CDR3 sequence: CASSLESWGDTEAFF. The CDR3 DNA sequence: TGTGCCAGCAGCTTGGAGTCCTGGGGAGACACTGAAGCTTTCTTT.

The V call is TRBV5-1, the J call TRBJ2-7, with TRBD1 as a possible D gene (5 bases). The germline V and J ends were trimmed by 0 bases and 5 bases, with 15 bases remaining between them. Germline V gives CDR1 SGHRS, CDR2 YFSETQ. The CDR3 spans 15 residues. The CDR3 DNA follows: TGCGCCAGCAGCTTGGTAGGCGGTTGGGGCGACGAGCAGTACTTC. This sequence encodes CASSLVGGWGDEQYF.

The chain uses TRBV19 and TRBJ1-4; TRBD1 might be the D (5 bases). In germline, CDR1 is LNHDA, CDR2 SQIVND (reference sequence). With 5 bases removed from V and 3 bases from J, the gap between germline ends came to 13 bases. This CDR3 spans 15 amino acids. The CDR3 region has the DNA TGTGCCAGTAGTTCAAAGTGGGGGGCTAATGAAAAACTGTTTTTT. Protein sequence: CASSSKWGANEKLFF.

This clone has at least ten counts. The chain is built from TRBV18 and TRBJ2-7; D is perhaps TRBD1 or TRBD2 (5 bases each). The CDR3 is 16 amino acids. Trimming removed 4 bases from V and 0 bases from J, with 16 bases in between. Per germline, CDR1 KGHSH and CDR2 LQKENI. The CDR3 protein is CASSRRYGTSSYEQYF. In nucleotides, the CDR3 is TGTGCCAGCTCACGACGATATGGGACGAGCTCCTACGAGCAGTACTTC.

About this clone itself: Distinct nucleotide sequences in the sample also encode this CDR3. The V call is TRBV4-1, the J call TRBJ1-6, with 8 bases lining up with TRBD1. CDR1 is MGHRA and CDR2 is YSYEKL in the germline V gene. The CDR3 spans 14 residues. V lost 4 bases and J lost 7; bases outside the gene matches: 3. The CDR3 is CASSLDRGNSPLHF. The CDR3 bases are TGCGCCAGCAGCCTCGACAGGGGAAATTCACCCCTCCACTTT.

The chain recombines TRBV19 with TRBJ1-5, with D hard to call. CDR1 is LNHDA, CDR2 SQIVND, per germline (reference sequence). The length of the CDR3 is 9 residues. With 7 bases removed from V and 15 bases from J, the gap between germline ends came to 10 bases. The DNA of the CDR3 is TGTGCCAGTACGAGATGTCGGCATTTT. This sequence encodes CASTRCRHF.

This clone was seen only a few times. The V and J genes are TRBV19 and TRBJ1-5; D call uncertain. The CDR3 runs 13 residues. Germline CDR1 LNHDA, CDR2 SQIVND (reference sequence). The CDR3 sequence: CASHFGGNQPQHF. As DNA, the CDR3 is TGTGCAAGCCATTTCGGGGGCAATCAGCCCCAGCATTTT.

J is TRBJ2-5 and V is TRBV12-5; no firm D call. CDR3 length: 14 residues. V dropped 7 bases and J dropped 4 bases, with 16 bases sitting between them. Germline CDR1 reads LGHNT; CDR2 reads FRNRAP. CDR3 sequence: CASARSTLRETQYF. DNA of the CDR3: TGTGCTAGTGCCCGGTCGACATTGCGAGAGACCCAGTACTTC.

In DNA form, the CDR3 reads TGTGCCAGCAGCCGCGGGACAGGGGGCGGAAACACCATATATTTT. This codes for CASSRGTGGGNTIYF. The genes are TRBV6-6 and TRBJ1-3; 12 positions match TRBD1. V shed 6 bases and J 4 bases; nucleotides not matched to a gene: 4. Germline CDR1 reads MNHNY; CDR2 reads SVGAGI (reference sequence). The CDR3 length is 15 residues.

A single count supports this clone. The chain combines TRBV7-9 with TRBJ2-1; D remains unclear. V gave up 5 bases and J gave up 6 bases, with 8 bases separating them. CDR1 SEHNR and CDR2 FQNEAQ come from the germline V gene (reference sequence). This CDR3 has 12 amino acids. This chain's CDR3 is CASSPRPNEQFF. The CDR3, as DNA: TGTGCCAGCAGCCCAAGACCCAATGAGCAGTTCTTC.

CDR3 amino acids: CSVEMSYEQYF. CDR3 sequence (DNA): TGCAGCGTTGAAATGTCCTACGAGCAGTACTTC. This chain joins TRBV29-1 and TRBJ2-7; D is uncertain. Trimming took off 2 bases at V and 1 base at J, with 3 bases between the two ends. The CDR3 length is 11 residues. CDR1 and CDR2 (germline): SQVTM, ANQGSEA.

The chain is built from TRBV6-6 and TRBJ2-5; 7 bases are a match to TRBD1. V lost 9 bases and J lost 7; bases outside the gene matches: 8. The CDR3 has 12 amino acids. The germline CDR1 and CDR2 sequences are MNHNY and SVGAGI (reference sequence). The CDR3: CASRDRRMTQYF. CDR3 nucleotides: TGTGCCAGTCGGGACAGACGAATGACCCAGTACTTC.

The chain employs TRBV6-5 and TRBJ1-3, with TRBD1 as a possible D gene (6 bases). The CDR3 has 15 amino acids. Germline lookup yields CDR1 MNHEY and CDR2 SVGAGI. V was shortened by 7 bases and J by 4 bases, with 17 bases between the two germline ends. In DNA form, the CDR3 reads TGTGCCAGCACCTCCCGGTTGGGGGCAGGAAACACCATATATTTT. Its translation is CASTSRLGAGNTIYF.